The rows below give T cell receptor beta chains drawn from one sample of a study of T cell changes during pregnancy in multiple sclerosis. The data were produced by immunoSEQ multiplex PCR, yet TCRdb's version contains in-frame clones alone and is incomplete. The table has tens of thousands of clones, more than 85% seen once. The sequencing used peripheral blood, collected before pregnancy. The receptors were gathered from a female donor with multiple sclerosis, enrolled in a pregnancy study. CDR3s include the opening cysteine and the closing phenylalanine or tryptophan. D genes are given only for firm matches. Clone size is not always given. Where it is, it says once, few, many or a class for expanded clones.

TGTGCCAGCAGCGACTCCGGGGAGGGACAGGGTGTTGGGGAGCTGTTTTTT | CASSDSGEGQGVGELFF | - | TRBD1 | TRBJ2-2 | TRBV5-4
TGTGCCAGCAGTGAGCCAGGGAACTACTATGGCTACACCTTC | CASSEPGNYYGYTF | - | - | TRBJ1-2 | TRBV6-1
TGTGCCAGCAGCTCAAAGTGGGACAAAAGTCGCGGGAACACTGAAGCTTTCTTT | CASSSKWDKSRGNTEAFF | - | - | TRBJ1-1 | TRBV7-8
TGCGCCAGCAGTGAGTACCAGGGCACATGGACTGAAGCTTTCTTT | CASSEYQGTWTEAFF | - | - | TRBJ1-1 | TRBV10-1
TGTGCCAGCAGCCAAGATTGGGGCCCAGGCTCTGGAAACACCATATATTTT | CASSQDWGPGSGNTIYF | - | - | TRBJ1-3 | TRBV4-2
TGTGCCAGCAGTTTATGGAGGGCCTTCAATTCACCCCTCCACTTT | CASSLWRAFNSPLHF | - | - | TRBJ1-6 | TRBV27
TGTGCCAGCAGCCGTGGAGGCGTGAACACTGAAGCTTTCTTT | CASSRGGVNTEAFF | - | - | TRBJ1-1 | TRBV11-3
TGTGCCAGCAGTGAAGCTTGGGACAGGAGCAATCAGCCCCAGCATTTT | CASSEAWDRSNQPQHF | - | TRBD1 | TRBJ1-5 | TRBV2
TGCAGCGTCGTTACAGGGAATGAGCAGTTCTTC | CSVVTGNEQFF | - | - | TRBJ2-1 | TRBV29-1
TGTGCCAGCAGTGATGGGGGGGCAATAGGTTGGGACGAGCAGTACTTC | CASSDGGAIGWDEQYF | - | - | TRBJ2-7 | TRBV6-1
TGTGCCAGCAGCAACGGACAGGGAGCTTATCAGCCCCAGCATTTT | CASSNGQGAYQPQHF | - | TRBD1 | TRBJ1-5 | TRBV11-2
TGTGCCAGCAGCTCGTGGAGGGAAGGGACCAAAAACATTCAGTACTTC | CASSSWREGTKNIQYF | once | - | TRBJ2-4 | TRBV7-6
TGCGCCAGCAGCCAGGATGCCTCCTACGAGCAGTACTTC | CASSQDASYEQYF | once | - | TRBJ2-7 | TRBV5-1
TGTGCCAGCAACAGGGCCTATAAAGAGACCCAGTACTTC | CASNRAYKETQYF | - | - | TRBJ2-5 | TRBV6-1
TGTGCCAGCACCCCCGGGACTAGCGGTTGGTTCGGGGAGCTGTTTTTT | CASTPGTSGWFGELFF | - | TRBD2 | TRBJ2-2 | TRBV28
TGTGCCAGCAGCTTGAGACCCCGGGGAGGGAACTATGGCTACACCTTC | CASSLRPRGGNYGYTF | - | - | TRBJ1-2 | TRBV11-2